A selection of T cell receptor beta chains follows, all from one sample in a study of cytomegalovirus exposure and HLA in healthy donors. Using immunoSEQ multiplex PCR, the repertoire was profiled, and TCRdb retains in-frame clones only, with some absent. This table holds a few hundred thousand clones, over 90% found once. Sequenced input: PBMCs. The origin of the receptors is a girl aged 2 to 10 in good health and CMV-seronegative. Each CDR3 is given with its conserved first and last residue. The order of the fields is V gene, J gene, D gene, clone size, CDR3 protein, CDR3 DNA. A D gene is named only where the DNA matches it firmly. Rows may omit the clone size; those that give it use once, few, many or a size class.

>TRBV19|TRBJ1-1|TRBD1|once
CASSIGQGPTEAFF
TGTGCCAGTAGTATAGGACAGGGGCCCACTGAAGCTTTCTTT
>TRBV7-9|TRBJ1-2|TRBD1|NA
CASSPGQHKSNYGYTF
TGTGCCAGCAGCCCGGGACAGCATAAAAGTAACTATGGCTACACCTTC
>TRBV11-2|TRBJ1-1|NA|NA
CASSLGLNTEAFF
TGTGCCAGCAGCTTAGGACTTAACACTGAAGCTTTCTTT
>TRBV13|TRBJ2-7|TRBD2|NA
CASSSGLAETGYEQYF
TGTGCCAGCAGCTCGGGACTAGCGGAGACCGGCTACGAGCAGTACTTC
>TRBV7-2|TRBJ2-1|NA|NA
CASSLAGGHNEQFF
TGTGCCAGCAGCTTAGCGGGGGGGCATAATGAGCAGTTCTTC
>TRBV7-8|TRBJ2-5|TRBD1|NA
CASSPSGGGTETQYF
TGTGCCAGCAGCCCTTCAGGGGGCGGTACGGAGACCCAGTACTTC
>TRBV29-1|TRBJ2-1|NA|NA
CSVTDASDEQFF
TGCAGCGTCACAGACGCGAGTGATGAGCAGTTCTTC
>TRBV19|TRBJ2-2|TRBD1|NA
CASSMRQGAFAGELFF
TGTGCCAGTAGTATGCGACAGGGGGCGTTCGCCGGGGAGCTGTTTTTT
>TRBV5-1|TRBJ1-4|TRBD1|NA
CASSRGRDRGMEKLFF
TGCGCCAGCAGCCGGGGCCGGGACAGGGGAATGGAAAAACTGTTTTTT
>TRBV7-2|TRBJ2-7|TRBD2|NA
CASSLMGTSGTYEQYF
TGTGCCAGCAGCTTGATGGGGACTAGCGGGACCTACGAGCAGTACTTC
>TRBV7-8|TRBJ2-5|TRBD2|NA
CASSVLAGGHLDVETQYF
TGTGCCAGCAGCGTACTAGCGGGGGGGCATCTTGATGTAGAGACCCAGTACTTC
>TRBV7-9|TRBJ1-2|NA|NA
CASSSYPGLNYGYTF
TGTGCCAGCAGCTCTTATCCGGGACTTAACTATGGCTACACCTTC
>TRBV28|TRBJ1-3|NA|NA
CASIQGNTIYF
TGTGCCAGCATTCAGGGAAACACCATATATTTT
>TRBV5-5|TRBJ1-2|NA|NA
CASSQTGFSNYGYTF
TGTGCCAGCAGCCAAACAGGATTTTCTAACTATGGCTACACCTTC
>TRBV27|TRBJ2-7|TRBD2|NA
CASSGILLAGKYEQYF
TGTGCCAGCAGTGGCATCTTACTAGCGGGCAAATACGAGCAGTACTTC
>TRBV5-6|TRBJ2-7|NA|once
CASSQDRSYEQYF
TGTGCCAGCAGCCAGGATCGCTCCTACGAGCAGTACTTC
>TRBV14|TRBJ1-2|NA|NA
CASSQVDRQGYTF
TGTGCCAGCAGCCAAGTCGACAGGCAAGGCTACACCTTC
>TRBV4-2|TRBJ1-2|NA|NA
CASSQEGAQARTYGYTF
TGTGCCAGCAGCCAAGAGGGAGCGCAGGCGCGGACCTATGGCTACACCTTC
>TRBV9|TRBJ2-6|NA|NA
CASSVGGRGANVLTF
TGTGCCAGCAGCGTAGGGGGGCGTGGGGCCAACGTCCTGACTTTC
>TRBV19|TRBJ1-1|TRBD1|NA
CASSGTAEGPAAFF
TGTGCCAGTAGTGGGACAGCGGAAGGGCCTGCAGCTTTCTTT
>TRBV6-1|TRBJ2-5|TRBD2|NA
CASSTYGGGGETQYF
TGTGCCAGCAGTACTTACGGGGGGGGCGGAGAGACCCAGTACTTC
>TRBV5-1|TRBJ2-7|NA|NA
CASSLAGQQDNTYEQYF
TGCGCCAGCAGCTTGGCTGGTCAACAGGACAACACATACGAGCAGTACTTC
>TRBV10-3|TRBJ2-2|TRBD2|NA
CAISGAGGRTGELFF
TGTGCCATCAGTGGGGCGGGGGGGAGAACCGGGGAGCTGTTTTTT
>TRBV7-9|TRBJ2-7|NA|NA
CASSPPRESYEQYF
TGTGCCAGCAGCCCCCCAAGGGAGTCCTACGAGCAGTACTTC
>TRBV27|TRBJ2-1|NA|NA
CASRPALAGSYNEQFF
TGTGCCAGCAGGCCTGCGCTTGCGGGATCGTACAATGAGCAGTTCTTC
>TRBV9|TRBJ2-5|TRBD2|NA
CASSVGASGSSRETQYF
TGTGCCAGCAGCGTAGGGGCTAGCGGGAGCTCGCGAGAGACCCAGTACTTC
>TRBV5-1|TRBJ2-6|TRBD1|NA
CASSADRGGISGANVLTF
TGCGCCAGCAGCGCGGACAGGGGGGGGATCTCTGGGGCCAACGTCCTGACTTTC
>TRBV10-3|TRBJ2-7|TRBD1|NA
CASSGGNEQYF
TGTGCGAGTTCAGGGGGCAACGAGCAGTACTTC
>TRBV15|TRBJ1-4|NA|NA
CATSRVQYNEKLFF
TGTGCCACCAGCAGAGTACAGTATAATGAAAAACTGTTTTTT
>TRBV5-4|TRBJ2-1|TRBD1|few
CASSLDRGLGYNEQFF
TGTGCCAGCAGCTTGGACAGGGGATTAGGTTACAATGAGCAGTTCTTC
>TRBV15|TRBJ1-6|TRBD1|NA
CATSRGTGGWNSPLHF
TGTGCCACCAGCAGAGGGACAGGGGGCTGGAATTCACCCCTCCACTTT
>TRBV13|TRBJ1-1|NA|NA
CASSEEVRVDTEAFF
TGTGCCAGCAGCGAGGAGGTGAGGGTAGACACTGAAGCTTTCTTT
>TRBV5-5|TRBJ2-3|NA|NA
CASSKTGSTQYF
TGTGCCAGCAGCAAAACAGGGAGTACGCAGTATTTT
>TRBV18|TRBJ1-6|NA|NA
CASSPSSYNSPLHF
TGTGCCAGCTCGCCTAGCTCCTATAATTCACCCCTCCACTTT
>TRBV27|TRBJ2-7|NA|NA
CASSRPGYEQYF
TGTGCCAGCAGTCGGCCGGGCTACGAGCAGTACTTC
>TRBV11-2|TRBJ2-3|NA|NA
CASTPYRESADTQYF
TGTGCCAGCACCCCTTATCGGGAGAGCGCAGATACGCAGTATTTT
>TRBV4-1|TRBJ1-6|NA|NA
CASSQAGWRASYNSPLHF
TGCGCCAGCAGCCAAGCGGGTTGGAGGGCCTCCTATAATTCACCCCTCCACTTT
>TRBV7-9|TRBJ2-7|TRBD1|NA
CASSRQGSYEQYF
TGTGCCAGCAGTCGACAGGGATCCTACGAGCAGTACTTC
>TRBV4-1|TRBJ1-2|TRBD1|NA
CASSQEGGRGPWGYTF
TGCGCCAGCAGCCAGGAAGGGGGCAGGGGGCCTTGGGGCTACACCTTC
>TRBV6-5|TRBJ2-7|TRBD2|NA
CASRGLAGSSYEQYF
TGTGCCAGCAGGGGACTAGCGGGGTCCTCCTACGAGCAGTACTTC
>TRBV29-1|TRBJ2-2|NA|NA
CSVRGLNTGELFF
TGCAGCGTCCGGGGTCTAAACACCGGGGAGCTGTTTTTT
>TRBV4-1|TRBJ2-7|NA|NA
CASMGADHEQYF
TGCGCCAGCATGGGGGCCGACCACGAGCAGTACTTC
>TRBV9|TRBJ2-3|NA|NA
CASSVGSDAGLNTDTQYF
TGTGCCAGCAGCGTAGGCTCCGATGCGGGCTTAAACACAGATACGCAGTATTTT